The next 17 T cell receptor beta chains were all read from a single sample in a study of molecular identifiers for immune sequencing clone quantification. In TCRdb, the PCR reads were re-called with MiXCR into one record per CDR3 protein. The sample lists 550,000 to 750,000 distinct CDR3 sequences, nearly 20% occurring once. Input material: naive CD8+ T cells from blood, with Jurkat cell RNA spiked in. The subset here: FACS-sorted CD8+CD4-CCR7+CD45RA+ naive T cells. Receptor source: a human donor in good health. Some libraries in this study had Jurkat cell RNA spiked in.

In regard to this clonotype: This may come from a read error, since a much larger clone is one base off. V usage is TRBV20-1 and J usage is TRBJ1-5, with 8 bases that match TRBD1. Germline CDR1 reads DFQATT; CDR2 reads SNEGSKA (reference sequence). There are 14 residues in the CDR3. The CDR3 here is CSARDETGDQPQRF. For the CDR3, the DNA is TGCAGTGCTAGAGATGAGACAGGGGATCAGCCCCAGCGTTTT.

In this sample, this clonotype turned up a few times. This chain links TRBV19 with TRBJ2-1, with D possibly matching TRBD2 (5 bases). Germline CDR1 reads LNHDA; CDR2 reads SQIVND (reference sequence). The CDR3 length is 12 residues. V lost 5 bases, J lost 5 bases, and 7 bases lay in between. The CDR3 bases are TGTGCCAGTAGTCACGGGAACAATGAGCAGTTCTTC. It specifies CASSHGNNEQFF.

V gene TRBV7-9 combines with J gene TRBJ2-1, with a tentative D call TRBD1 (6 bases). CDR1 and CDR2 (germline): SEHNR, FQNEAQ (reference sequence). V was cut by 2 bases and J by 8 bases, with 25 bases left in between. This CDR3 is built from 18 residues. The CDR3 loop is CASSLSSRDRSRGDEQFF. CDR3 DNA: TGTGCCAGCAGCTTATCTTCCCGAGACAGGTCTCGGGGCGATGAGCAGTTCTTC.

This clonotype was found many times. The V gene is TRBV6-5, the J gene TRBJ1-1; unclear D gene. CDR3 size: 16 residues. Per the germline V gene, CDR1 is MNHEY and CDR2 is SVGAGI. V lost 0 bases and J lost 0, with 11 bases in between. For the CDR3, the DNA is TGTGCCAGCAGTTACTCGAAGCTCCTTATGAACACTGAAGCTTTCTTT. Residues: CASSYSKLLMNTEAFF.

This clonotype was seen ten or more times. The chain links TRBV30 to TRBJ1-4, with D tentatively TRBD1 (6 bases). Trimming shortened V by 0 bases and J by 4 bases, and 9 bases separated the two germline ends. CDR1 is GTSNPN, CDR2 SVGIG, per germline (reference sequence). CDR3 length: 14 residues. The CDR3 DNA sequence: TGTGCCTGGAGTGTAACAGGGTTTAATGAAAAACTGTTTTTT. Protein: CAWSVTGFNEKLFF.

This rearrangement joins TRBV12-3 or TRBV12-4 to TRBJ2-2; TRBD2 might be the D (5 bases). This CDR3 is 15 amino acids long. Trimming cost V 1 base and J 6 bases, with 12 bases left between them. The CDR3 protein is CASSLDLDFSGELFF. Here the CDR3 DNA reads TGTGCCAGCAGTTTAGATCTGGACTTTTCCGGGGAGCTGTTTTTT.

V usage is TRBV5-4 and J usage is TRBJ1-4; no clear D. CDR1 and CDR2 (germline): SGHNT, YYREEE (reference sequence). The CDR3 has 13 amino acids. V was trimmed by 4 bases and J by 1 base, leaving 5 bases between them. The CDR3 DNA follows: TGTGCCAGCAGCCATGAAACTAATGAAAAACTGTTTTTT. It translates to CASSHETNEKLFF.

This clonotype was seen only a few times. This rearrangement joins TRBV21-1 to TRBJ1-4. TRBV21-1 is described as a pseudogene. This CDR3 comprises 20 residues. CDR3 bases: TGTGCCAGCAGCAAAGCGCTCGGTACCGCAGTCAAGGGAGGAATTGAAAAACTGTTTTTT. Translating it yields CASSKALGTAVKGGIEKLFF.

Worth noting for this clonotype: A much bigger clone sits one base away, suggesting this may be a read error. CDR3 coding DNA: TGTGCCAGCAGCCCAATAAACACCGGGGAGCTGTCTTTT. Its translation is CASSPINTGELSF. The chain recombines TRBV9 with TRBJ2-2, with a weak D call TRBD2 (5 bases). CDR1 and CDR2 (germline): SGDLS, YYNGEE. The CDR3 runs to 13 residues. The full variable domain, completed using reference TRBV9 and TRBJ2-2, is DSGVTQTPKHLITATGQRVTLRCSPRSGDLSVYWYQQSLDQGLQFLIQYYNGEERAKGNILERFSAQQFPDLHSELNLSSLELGDSALYFCASSPINTGELSFGEGSRLTVL.

Worth noting for this clonotype: A much larger clone sits a single nucleotide away, making a read error possible. The rearrangement links TRBV4-3 to TRBJ2-3, with TRBD2 matching 11 bases. This CDR3 has 17 amino acids. Germline CDR1 LGHNA, CDR2 YSLEER. CDR3 coding DNA: TGCGCCAGCAGCGCAAGGCTTAGCGGGAGGGCCCGGGATACGCAGTGTTTT. Amino acids: CASSARLSGRARDTQCF.

This clonotype was picked up many times. This chain connects TRBV7-9 to TRBJ1-5, with 7 positions matching TRBD1. The CDR3 extends over 17 amino acids. CDR1 and CDR2 (germline): SEHNR, FQNEAQ (reference sequence). V lost 8 bases and J lost 0; bases outside the gene matches: 13. The DNA for the CDR3 is TGTGCCAGCGGGTCGGGACAGCTATTAGATAGCAATCAGCCCCAGCATTTT. Translation gives CASGSGQLLDSNQPQHF.

The chain links TRBV4-1 to TRBJ1-1; D is unclear. Germline V gene data show CDR1 as MGHRA and CDR2 as YSYEKL. V was pared by 0 bases and J by 4 bases, with 6 bases between. The CDR3 spans 13 residues. The DNA for the CDR3 is TGCGCCAGCAGCCAAGAGAGGGTCACTGAAGCTTTCTTT. This sequence encodes CASSQERVTEAFF.

This clonotype showed up many times. The gene calls are TRBV7-6 and TRBJ1-6; maybe TRBD1 (6 bases). Deletions cut 1 base from V and 0 bases from J, with 16 bases between. The germline CDR1 and CDR2 sequences are SGHVS and FNYEAQ. This CDR3 region has 19 residues. The chain's CDR3 is CASSLDWTEMSSYNSPLHF. The DNA for the CDR3 is TGTGCCAGCAGCTTAGATTGGACAGAGATGAGCTCCTATAATTCACCCCTCCACTTT.

In its sample, this clonotype was seen many times. The rearrangement uses TRBV6-6 and TRBJ2-2; D gene unclear. The CDR3 sequence is 12 residues long. Trimming left V 5 bases short and J 6 bases short, with 7 bases between. Per germline, CDR1 MNHNY and CDR2 SVGAGI (reference sequence). The CDR3 protein is CASSPGSGELFF. CDR3 bases: TGTGCCAGCAGTCCCGGGTCCGGGGAGCTGTTTTTT.

The rearrangement links TRBV5-6 to TRBJ2-2; 9 bases map to TRBD2. V dropped 3 bases and J dropped 6; count of bases not matched to a gene: 12. CDR3 length: 17 residues. Germline CDR1 is SGHDT and CDR2 is YYEEEE. The CDR3 protein is CASSSLLLREGSGELFF. In DNA, the CDR3 is TGTGCCAGCAGCTCATTGCTGTTGCGGGAGGGGTCCGGGGAGCTGTTTTTT.

This clonotype was picked up a small number of times. The rearrangement links TRBV4-3 to TRBJ2-1; 9 positions match TRBD2. This CDR3 is built from 16 residues. J lost 4 bases, V lost 0 bases, and 4 bases had no gene match. CDR1 is LGHNA, CDR2 YSLEER, per germline. Here the CDR3 DNA reads TGCGCCAGCAGCCAAGATCGGACTAGCGAGTACAATGAGCAGTTCTTC. Its translation: CASSQDRTSEYNEQFF.

This clonotype was seen ten or more times. This chain links TRBV5-5 with TRBJ1-5; a possible D gene is TRBD1 (5 bases). The CDR3 has 15 residues. Trimming removed 2 bases at V and 2 bases at J, with 11 bases between. Germline values: CDR1 SGHKS, CDR2 YYEKEE (reference sequence). CDR3: CASSLEGYRNQPQHF. For the CDR3, the DNA is TGTGCCAGCAGCTTAGAGGGGTATCGCAATCAGCCCCAGCATTTT. Full variable domain (remainder filled in from reference TRBV5-5 and TRBJ1-5): DAGVTQSPTHLIKTRGQQVTLRCSPISGHKSVSWYQQVLGQGPQFIFQYYEKEERGRGNFPDRFSARQFPNYSSELNVNALLLGDSALYLCASSLEGYRNQPQHFGDGTRLSIL.